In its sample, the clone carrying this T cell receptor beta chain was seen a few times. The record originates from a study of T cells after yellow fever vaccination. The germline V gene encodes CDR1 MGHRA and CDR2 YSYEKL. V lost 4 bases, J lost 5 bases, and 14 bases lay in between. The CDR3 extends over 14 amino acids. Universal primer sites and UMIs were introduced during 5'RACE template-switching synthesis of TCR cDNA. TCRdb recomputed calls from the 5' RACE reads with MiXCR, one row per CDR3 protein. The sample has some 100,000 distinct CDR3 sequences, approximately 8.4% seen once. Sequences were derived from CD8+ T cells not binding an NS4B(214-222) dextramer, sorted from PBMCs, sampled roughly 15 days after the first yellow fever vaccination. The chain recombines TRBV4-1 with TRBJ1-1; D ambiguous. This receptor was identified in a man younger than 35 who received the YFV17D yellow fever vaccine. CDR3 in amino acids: CASSPTPRGTEAFF. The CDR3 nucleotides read TGCGCCAGCAGCCCGACCCCTCGGGGTACTGAAGCTTTCTTT.